These T cell receptor beta chains were read from a single sample in a study of CD4 T cells in relation to SARS-CoV-2 and coronaviruses. Clones were read by immunoSEQ multiplex PCR, and TCRdb kept only the in-frame ones, dropping some. The sample consists of 16,000 or so clones, about 80% of them appearing once. No antigen has been assigned to these receptors. Sequences were obtained from CD4+ T cells from PBMCs, cultured in vitro. Receptors were obtained from a human donor in good health. Both conserved end residues are part of each CDR3. D genes are given only for firm matches. Clone size is not always given. Where it is, it says once, few, many or a class for expanded clones.

V: TRBV19
size: .
J: TRBJ2-1
D: TRBD1
CDR3: CASSRRTGGKEQFF
DNA: TGTGCCAGTAGTAGACGGACAGGGGGCAAGGAGCAGTTCTTC

V: TRBV24-1
size: .
J: TRBJ2-7
D: TRBD1
CDR3: CATSDRGTPAEQYF
DNA: TGTGCCACCAGCGACAGGGGGACGCCCGCCGAGCAGTACTTC

V: TRBV3-1/TRBV3-2
size: few
J: TRBJ1-6
D: .
CDR3: CASSQMGPPGSPLHF
DNA: TGTGCCAGCAGCCAAATGGGACCACCGGGTTCACCCCTCCACTTT

V: TRBV19
size: few
J: TRBJ2-7
D: TRBD2
CDR3: CASSRSLAGDSYEQYF
DNA: TGTGCCAGTAGTAGATCTCTAGCGGGGGACTCCTACGAGCAGTACTTC

V: TRBV7-6
size: .
J: TRBJ1-1
D: TRBD1
CDR3: CASSLGPRGPKMNTEAFF
DNA: TGTGCCAGCAGCTTAGGGCCAAGGGGGCCGAAAATGAACACTGAAGCTTTCTTT

V: TRBV3-1/TRBV3-2
size: .
J: TRBJ2-7
D: TRBD1
CDR3: CASSQAGGYEQYF
DNA: TGTGCCAGCAGCCAAGCAGGGGGCTACGAGCAGTACTTC

V: TRBV3-1/TRBV3-2
size: .
J: TRBJ2-5
D: TRBD2
CDR3: CASSPGSGGTQETQYF
DNA: TGTGCCAGCAGCCCGGGCTCGGGAGGCACCCAAGAGACCCAGTACTTC

V: TRBV4-2
size: .
J: TRBJ2-5
D: TRBD2
CDR3: CASSDIGRSETQYF
DNA: TGTGCCAGCAGCGACATCGGGAGGTCAGAGACCCAGTACTTC

V: TRBV19
size: .
J: TRBJ2-3
D: TRBD1
CDR3: CASSDVWTGSTDTQYF
DNA: TGTGCCAGTAGCGACGTTTGGACAGGTAGCACAGATACGCAGTATTTT

V: TRBV25-1
size: .
J: TRBJ2-7
D: TRBD1
CDR3: CASSGPSGQGGSYEQYF
DNA: TGTGCCAGCAGCGGACCGTCGGGACAGGGGGGCTCCTACGAGCAGTACTTC

V: TRBV6-1
size: .
J: TRBJ2-5
D: .
CDR3: CASSEQVGTQYF
DNA: TGTGCCAGCAGTGAACAGGTTGGGACCCAGTACTTC

V: TRBV7-9
size: .
J: TRBJ1-1
D: .
CDR3: CASSLGQTNTEAFF
DNA: TGTGCCAGCAGCTTAGGGCAGACGAACACTGAAGCTTTCTTT

V: TRBV6-5
size: .
J: TRBJ2-6
D: .
CDR3: CASRGGTPGANVLTF
DNA: TGTGCCAGCAGAGGGGGGACTCCCGGGGCCAACGTCCTGACTTTC

V: TRBV7-3
size: .
J: TRBJ2-2
D: TRBD2
CDR3: CASSLPGTSGTGELFF
DNA: TGTGCCAGCAGCCTTCCCGGGACTAGCGGCACCGGGGAGCTGTTTTTT

V: TRBV27
size: .
J: TRBJ2-3
D: .
CDR3: CASSFDSGLRTDTQYF
DNA: TGTGCCAGCAGTTTCGACAGCGGCTTGAGGACAGATACGCAGTATTTT

V: TRBV19
size: .
J: TRBJ2-7
D: TRBD2
CDR3: CASSPGLAALYEQYF
DNA: TGTGCCAGTAGTCCGGGACTAGCGGCCCTCTACGAGCAGTACTTC

V: TRBV5-1
size: once
J: TRBJ2-7
D: .
CDR3: CASSLDSTTYEQYF
DNA: TGCGCCAGCAGCTTGGATTCCACCACCTACGAGCAGTACTTC

V: TRBV29-1
size: .
J: TRBJ2-7
D: .
CDR3: CSVRQGHEQYF
DNA: TGCAGCGTTCGCCAGGGTCACGAGCAGTACTTC

V: TRBV20-1
size: .
J: TRBJ1-2
D: .
CDR3: CSGSRVEGYTF
DNA: TGCAGTGGGTCCAGGGTGGAGGGCTACACCTTC

V: TRBV4-1
size: .
J: TRBJ1-6
D: .
CDR3: CASSQPLGFDNSPLHF
DNA: TGCGCCAGCAGCCAACCGCTGGGGTTCGACAATTCACCCCTCCACTTT

V: TRBV11-3
size: .
J: TRBJ2-5
D: .
CDR3: CASSLGGGGSETQYF
DNA: TGTGCCAGCAGCTTAGGAGGAGGGGGGTCAGAGACCCAGTACTTC

V: TRBV10-3
size: .
J: TRBJ2-1
D: .
CDR3: CAISATVDEQFF
DNA: TGTGCCATCAGTGCAACAGTGGATGAGCAGTTCTTC

V: TRBV6-1
size: .
J: TRBJ1-4
D: TRBD1
CDR3: CASSVTVPTGQADEKLFF
DNA: TGTGCCAGCAGTGTAACGGTGCCTACGGGACAGGCGGATGAAAAACTGTTTTTT

V: TRBV5-6
size: .
J: TRBJ2-2
D: .
CDR3: CASSLQGSPGELFF
DNA: TGTGCCAGCAGCTTGCAGGGGTCCCCCGGGGAGCTGTTTTTT

V: TRBV28
size: .
J: TRBJ1-2
D: .
CDR3: CASSFKSYYGYTF
DNA: TGTGCCAGCAGTTTCAAATCCTACTATGGCTACACCTTC

V: TRBV25-1
size: .
J: TRBJ2-3
D: TRBD1
CDR3: CASSEFSHSGGRTDTQYF
DNA: TGTGCCAGCAGTGAATTCTCACATTCAGGGGGCCGCACAGATACGCAGTATTTT

V: TRBV21-1
size: .
J: TRBJ2-5
D: .
CDR3: CAGRGQPHQETQYF
DNA: TGTGCCGGCCGCGGGCAGCCACACCAAGAGACCCAGTACTTC

V: TRBV6-5
size: .
J: TRBJ1-1
D: .
CDR3: CASSSTDRSPEAFF
DNA: TGTGCCAGCAGTTCCACCGACAGGTCACCTGAAGCTTTCTTT

V: TRBV9
size: .
J: TRBJ1-1
D: .
CDR3: CASSGRGSSMNTEAFF
DNA: TGTGCCAGCAGCGGAAGGGGCTCTTCCATGAACACTGAAGCTTTCTTT

V: TRBV19
size: .
J: TRBJ2-2
D: .
CDR3: CASSGLRDTGELFF
DNA: TGTGCCAGTTCAGGGTTGAGGGACACCGGGGAGCTGTTTTTT

V: TRBV19
size: once
J: TRBJ2-7
D: .
CDR3: CASSDNYEQYF
DNA: TGTGCCAGTAGTGACAACTACGAGCAGTACTTC

V: TRBV19
size: .
J: TRBJ2-7
D: .
CDR3: CASSIAGTSYEQYF
DNA: TGTGCCAGTAGTATAGCAGGGACCTCCTACGAGCAGTACTTC

V: TRBV6-5
size: .
J: TRBJ2-7
D: .
CDR3: CASSKTGLFVYEQYF
DNA: TGTGCCAGCAGTAAAACGGGGCTTTTCGTATACGAGCAGTACTTC

V: TRBV19
size: few
J: TRBJ1-5
D: .
CDR3: CASNSGPEIIFSNQPQHF
DNA: TGTGCCAGTAACTCGGGACCTGAGATTATTTTTAGCAATCAGCCCCAGCATTTT

V: TRBV15
size: .
J: TRBJ2-5
D: TRBD2
CDR3: CATSRDRLAGGETQYF
DNA: TGTGCCACCAGCAGAGATCGACTAGCGGGAGGAGAGACCCAGTACTTC

V: TRBV5-1
size: .
J: TRBJ2-5
D: TRBD2
CDR3: CASNPTSTEETQYF
DNA: TGCGCCAGCAATCCGACTAGCACCGAAGAGACCCAGTACTTC

V: TRBV7-9
size: .
J: TRBJ1-2
D: TRBD1
CDR3: CASSLVLDRNYGYTF
DNA: TGTGCCAGCAGCTTAGTTTTGGACAGGAACTATGGCTACACCTTC

V: TRBV4-2
size: .
J: TRBJ2-7
D: TRBD2
CDR3: CASSQEQLAGGEQYF
DNA: TGTGCCAGCAGCCAAGAGCAACTAGCGGGAGGGGAGCAGTACTTC

V: TRBV29-1
size: .
J: TRBJ2-1
D: .
CDR3: CSVDGTVRVDEQFF
DNA: TGCAGCGTTGATGGGACGGTGAGGGTCGATGAGCAGTTCTTC

V: TRBV7-3
size: .
J: TRBJ2-2
D: TRBD2
CDR3: CASSQTSGHTGELFF
DNA: TGTGCCAGCAGCCAGACTAGCGGCCACACCGGGGAGCTGTTTTTT

V: TRBV10-1
size: few
J: TRBJ2-2
D: TRBD1
CDR3: CATGQGVRPDTGELFF
DNA: TGCGCCACTGGACAGGGAGTACGGCCAGACACCGGGGAGCTGTTTTTT

V: TRBV11-3
size: .
J: TRBJ2-2
D: TRBD1
CDR3: CASSLDAPDRGSGELFF
DNA: TGTGCCAGCAGCTTAGATGCCCCGGACAGGGGGTCCGGGGAGCTGTTTTTT

V: TRBV28
size: .
J: TRBJ2-7
D: .
CDR3: CASSLGGGEQYF
DNA: TGTGCCAGCAGCCTTGGAGGGGGCGAGCAGTACTTC

V: TRBV7-3
size: few
J: TRBJ1-5
D: .
CDR3: CASSSSIQPQHF
DNA: TGTGCCAGCAGCTCGTCGATACAGCCCCAGCATTTT

V: TRBV6-4
size: .
J: TRBJ2-4
D: .
CDR3: CASSEAGDGSIQYF
DNA: TGTGCCAGCAGTGAGGCTGGGGATGGTAGCATTCAGTACTTC

V: TRBV7-6
size: few
J: TRBJ2-1
D: TRBD2
CDR3: CARGSGSSGERNNEQFF
DNA: TGTGCGAGAGGGTCGGGGAGCAGCGGGGAGAGGAACAATGAGCAGTTCTTC

V: TRBV7-3
size: .
J: TRBJ2-2
D: .
CDR3: CASSLDGGRTGELFF
DNA: TGTGCCAGCAGCTTAGACGGTGGACGGACCGGGGAGCTGTTTTTT

V: TRBV14
size: .
J: TRBJ1-1
D: TRBD1
CDR3: CAGSQTGQGGTEAFF
DNA: TGTGCCGGCAGCCAAACGGGACAGGGGGGAACCGAAGCTTTCTTT

V: TRBV5-1
size: .
J: TRBJ1-6
D: TRBD1
CDR3: CASSLGGQGAGSPLHF
DNA: TGCGCCAGCAGCTTGGGGGGACAGGGGGCAGGATCACCCCTCCACTTT

V: TRBV5-1
size: .
J: TRBJ2-1
D: TRBD2
CDR3: CASTLTSGAYNEQFF
DNA: TGCGCCAGCACCCTGACTAGCGGAGCTTACAATGAGCAGTTCTTC

V: TRBV19
size: .
J: TRBJ2-1
D: .
CDR3: CASTTRPSYNEQFF
DNA: TGTGCCAGTACCACTAGGCCCTCCTACAATGAGCAGTTCTTC

V: TRBV5-4
size: few
J: TRBJ2-1
D: TRBD2
CDR3: CASRSGTSGINEQFF
DNA: TGTGCCAGCAGGTCCGGGACTAGCGGGATCAATGAGCAGTTCTTC

V: TRBV18
size: .
J: TRBJ2-2
D: .
CDR3: CASSPLDTGELFF
DNA: TGTGCCAGCTCACCTCTGGACACCGGGGAGCTGTTTTTT